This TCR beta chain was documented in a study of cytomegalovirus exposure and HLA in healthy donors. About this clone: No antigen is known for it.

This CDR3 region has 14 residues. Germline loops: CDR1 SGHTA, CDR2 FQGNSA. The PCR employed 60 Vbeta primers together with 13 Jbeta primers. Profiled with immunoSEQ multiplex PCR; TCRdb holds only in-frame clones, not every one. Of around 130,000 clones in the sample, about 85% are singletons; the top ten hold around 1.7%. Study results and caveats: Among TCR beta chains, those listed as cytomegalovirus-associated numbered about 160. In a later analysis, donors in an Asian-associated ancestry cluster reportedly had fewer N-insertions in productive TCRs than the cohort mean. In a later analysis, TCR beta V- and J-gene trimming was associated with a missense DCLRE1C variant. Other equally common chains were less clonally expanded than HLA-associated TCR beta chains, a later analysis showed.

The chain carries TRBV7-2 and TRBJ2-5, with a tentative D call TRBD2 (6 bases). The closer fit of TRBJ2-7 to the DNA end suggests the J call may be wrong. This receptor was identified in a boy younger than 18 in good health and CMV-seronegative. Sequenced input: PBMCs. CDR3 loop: CASSLGGGVHEQYF. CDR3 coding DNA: TGTGCCAGCAGCTTAGGAGGCGGGGTCCACGAGCAGTACTTC.